Listed here is a single T cell receptor beta chain. The antigen remains undetermined. The sample comes from a study of cytomegalovirus exposure and HLA in healthy donors. The study, taken as a whole, reports: When analyzed later, a missense DCLRE1C variant was found to be linked to TCR beta V- and J-gene trimming. The study recorded about 160 TCR beta chains that were cytomegalovirus-associated. Earlier analysis found most TCR beta V segments productive about 90% or about 30% of the time.

The PCR was carried out with 60 Vbeta primers and 13 Jbeta primers. Using immunoSEQ multiplex PCR, the repertoire was profiled, and TCRdb retains in-frame clones only, with some absent. This listing includes about 39,000 clones. This CDR3 contains 15 residues. V shed 5 bases and J 4 bases; nucleotides not matched to a gene: 6. The germline CDR1 and CDR2 sequences are SEHNR and FQNEAQ (reference sequence). V usage is TRBV7-9 and J usage is TRBJ2-5; 11 positions agree with TRBD1. Sequencing used PBMCs. The TCR sequence derives from a woman aged 25 to 45 in good health and CMV-seropositive. As DNA, the CDR3 is TGTGCCAGCAGCGGAACGGGACAGGGGGGAGAGACCCAGTACTTC. It encodes CASSGTGQGGETQYF.